A single sample is the source of the 26 T cell receptor beta chains below, sequenced in a study of STAT5B mutations in CD4+ large granular lymphocyte leukemia. TCRdb's copy holds only in-frame clones and misses some; the assay was immunoSEQ multiplex PCR. Among tens of thousands of clones listed, roughly 85% were seen once. The sequencing input was CD4+ T cells from blood buffy coats. These receptors were obtained from a human donor in good health.

The chain is built from TRBV10-3 and TRBJ2-2; no clear D gene. The ends were cut back, 10 bases at V and 7 bases at J, with 16 bases in the middle. CDR3 length equals 13 residues. Germline CDR1 and CDR2: ENHRY and SYGVKD. The CDR3 bases are TGTGCCAACGCGGCCCTACGAAGCGGGGAGCTGTTTTTT. Its translation is CANAALRSGELFF.

The V and J genes are TRBV29-1 and TRBJ1-2; possible D gene TRBD1, 5 bases. The CDR3 consists of 12 residues. Per the germline V gene, CDR1 is SQVTM and CDR2 is ANQGSEA. Trimming removed 3 bases at V and 5 bases at J, with 10 bases between. In DNA form, the CDR3 reads TGCAGCGTTGATAGGGGCGCTTATGGCTACACCTTC. Protein sequence: CSVDRGAYGYTF. The variable domain in full, with the rest retrieved from reference TRBV29-1 and TRBJ1-2, is SAVISQKPSRDICQRGTSLTIQCQVDSQVTMMFWYRQQPGQSLTLIATANQGSEATYESGFVIDKFPISRPNLTFSTLTVSNMSPEDSSIYLCSVDRGAYGYTFGSGTRLTVV.

The gene calls are TRBV10-1 and TRBJ2-7; no definite D call. This CDR3 region has 16 residues. Trimming removed 2 bases at V and 2 bases at J, with 16 bases between. Germline lookup yields CDR1 WNHNN and CDR2 SYGVQD (reference sequence). In DNA form, the CDR3 reads TGCGCCAGCAGTGAGAGATCTCGGGCGGCAACCTACGAGCAGTACTTC. Its protein is CASSERSRAATYEQYF.

As DNA, the CDR3 is TGTGCCAGCAGTGAAGAGGTCCGCTCACCCCTCCACTTT. It encodes CASSEEVRSPLHF. The chain joins TRBV2 to TRBJ1-6; D is undetermined. Germline assignment: CDR1 SNHLY and CDR2 FYNNEI. Trimming removed 1 base at V and 10 bases at J, with 8 bases between. This CDR3 comprises 13 residues.

As DNA, the CDR3 is TGTGCCAGCAGCTTGGAGGTAGCGGGGGCCAAAAACATTCAGTACTTC. Translating it yields CASSLEVAGAKNIQYF. The V and J genes are TRBV5-4 and TRBJ2-4; TRBD2 matches 8 bases. CDR1 and CDR2 (germline): SGHNT, YYREEE (reference sequence). V lost 0 bases and J lost 1; bases outside the gene matches: 3. The CDR3 is 16 residues long.

V is TRBV4-3 and J is TRBJ2-5; the D gene is possibly TRBD2 (6 bases). The V end was cut by 3 bases, the J end by 1 base, with 12 bases between. The CDR3 covers 15 residues. The germline CDR1 and CDR2 sequences are LGHNA and YSLEER. The CDR3 region has the DNA TGCGCCAGCAGCCACCGACTAGGACCCCAAGAGACCCAGTACTTC. It translates to CASSHRLGPQETQYF.

The V gene is TRBV28, the J gene TRBJ1-5; possible D gene TRBD1, 5 bases. The ends were cut back, 3 bases at V and 0 bases at J, with 12 bases in the middle. CDR1 MDHEN and CDR2 SYDVKM come from the germline V gene. The CDR3 sequence is 16 residues long. CDR3 sequence reads: CASSLVAGHSNQPQHF. DNA for the CDR3: TGTGCCAGCAGTTTGGTTGCAGGGCATAGCAATCAGCCCCAGCATTTT. Full variable domain (missing parts from reference TRBV28 and TRBJ1-5): DVKVTQSSRYLVKRTGEKVFLECVQDMDHENMFWYRQDPGLGLRLIYFSYDVKMKEKGDIPEGYSVSREKKERFSLILESASTNQTSMYLCASSLVAGHSNQPQHFGDGTRLSIL.

Of note for this clone: This CDR3 is also generated by other DNA sequences in the sample. The rearrangement joins TRBV5-4 to TRBJ2-3; no firm D call. The V gene lost 0 bases and the J gene lost 1 base, with 6 bases spanning the gap. CDR3 length equals 14 residues. Germline CDR1 reads SGHNT; CDR2 reads YYREEE (reference sequence). The CDR3 DNA is TGTGCCAGCAGCTTGGCCGGCGGCACAGATACGCAGTATTTT. Its translation is CASSLAGGTDTQYF.

This chain connects TRBV18 to TRBJ2-1; D perhaps matches TRBD1 (6 bases). CDR3 length: 16 amino acids. V was shortened by 0 bases and J by 5 bases, with 14 bases between the two germline ends. Per the germline V gene, CDR1 is KGHSH and CDR2 is LQKENI. The CDR3 DNA reads as TGTGCCAGCTCACCACCGAACAGGGTAAACGACAATGAGCAGTTCTTC. Protein: CASSPPNRVNDNEQFF.

This chain uses TRBV9 with TRBJ2-3; a possible D gene is TRBD1 (5 bases). Germline loops: CDR1 SGDLS, CDR2 YYNGEE. V was trimmed by 1 base and J by 9 bases, leaving 9 bases between them. This CDR3 contains 12 residues. Here the CDR3 DNA reads TGTGCCAGCAGCGTAAAGGCAGGGACGCAGTATTTT. The encoded protein is CASSVKAGTQYF.

This clone was found once. The chain uses TRBV2 and TRBJ1-2, with D perhaps TRBD1 (5 bases). Germline values: CDR1 SNHLY, CDR2 FYNNEI. V gave up 3 bases and J gave up 0 bases, with 11 bases separating them. CDR3 length: 15 amino acids. Here the CDR3 DNA reads TGTGCCAGCAGTGAGGGGGTCAGAACTAACTATGGCTACACCTTC. This codes for CASSEGVRTNYGYTF. The whole variable domain, filled in from reference TRBV2 and TRBJ1-2, reads EPEVTQTPSHQVTQMGQEVILRCVPISNHLYFYWYRQILGQKVEFLVSFYNNEISEKSEIFDDQFSVERPDGSNFTLKIRSTKLEDSAMYFCASSEGVRTNYGYTFGSGTRLTVV.

This clone appeared once. The J gene is TRBJ1-1, the V gene TRBV6-5; TRBD1 aligns across 8 bases. Looked up from germline, CDR1 is MNHEY and CDR2 is SVGAGI. CDR3 length: 15 residues. V trimming: 8 bases; J trimming: 5 bases; junction bases outside the gene matches: 13. CDR3 region: CASGLGQGLGTEAFF. CDR3 nucleotide sequence: TGTGCCAGCGGACTCGGACAGGGACTTGGGACTGAAGCTTTCTTT.

CDR3 DNA sequence: TGTGCCAGCAGCTTAGCGTCCGCAGGAGGCGAAAAACTGTTTTTT. Translation: CASSLASAGGEKLFF. The chain uses TRBV11-2 and TRBJ1-4; D unresolved. Trimming pared 1 base from V and 8 bases from J, leaving 14 bases between. Per the germline V gene, CDR1 is SGHAT and CDR2 is FQNNGV. The CDR3 sequence is 15 residues long.

This clone came up once. The rearrangement uses TRBV19 and TRBJ2-1; weak D call: TRBD1 (5 bases). The V gene lost 6 bases and the J gene lost 2 bases, with 20 bases spanning the gap. CDR1 is LNHDA, CDR2 SQIVND, per germline (reference sequence). This CDR3 contains 17 residues. The DNA for the CDR3 is TGTGCCAGTAGCAAACCCCCAGGGATTGGAACCTACAATGAGCAGTTCTTC. It is translated as CASSKPPGIGTYNEQFF.

The chain links TRBV2 to TRBJ1-6, with D possibly being TRBD1 (5 bases). The germline V gene has CDR1 SNHLY and CDR2 FYNNEI. The V gene lost 3 bases and the J gene lost 0 bases, with 6 bases spanning the gap. The CDR3 loop spans 15 amino acids. CDR3 in amino acids: CASSEGDSYNSPLHF. The CDR3 DNA sequence: TGTGCCAGCAGTGAGGGGGACTCCTATAATTCACCCCTCCACTTT.

The chain uses TRBV18 and TRBJ1-1; D may be TRBD1 (6 bases). Deletions cut 5 bases from V and 4 bases from J, with 11 bases between. Germline CDR1 and CDR2: KGHSH and LQKENI. The CDR3 is made up of 13 amino acids. Here the CDR3 reads CASSSTGITEAFF. In DNA form, the CDR3 reads TGTGCCAGCTCATCTACAGGGATCACTGAAGCTTTCTTT.

This sequence joins TRBV6-6 and TRBJ1-3; D gene ambiguous. Looked up from germline, CDR1 is MNHNY and CDR2 is SVGAGI (reference sequence). The V end lost 6 bases, the J end lost 0 bases, and 9 bases lay between the germline ends. The CDR3 spans 14 residues. DNA for the CDR3: TGTGCCAGCAGCACCGGGAGCTCTGGAAACACCATATATTTT. It codes for CASSTGSSGNTIYF.

The chain is built from TRBV19 and TRBJ1-5, with a possible D match to TRBD1 (6 bases). The CDR3 contains 13 residues. V was pared by 5 bases and J by 12 bases, with 17 bases between. Germline V gene sequence: CDR1 LNHDA, CDR2 SQIVND (reference sequence). The CDR3 region is CASSGATGNLQHF. CDR3 DNA sequence: TGTGCCAGTAGTGGGGCGACAGGTAATCTCCAGCATTTT. Full variable domain (outside the CDR3, taken from reference TRBV19 and TRBJ1-5): DGGITQSPKYLFRKEGQNVTLSCEQNLNHDAMYWYRQDPGQGLRLIYYSQIVNDFQKGDIAEGYSVSREKKESFPLTVTSAQKNPTAFYLCASSGATGNLQHFGDGTRLSIL.

The chain carries TRBV7-2 and TRBJ1-2, with 7 bases that match TRBD1. There are 15 residues in the CDR3. With V trimmed by 1 base and J by 5 bases, 7 bases remained unmatched. In germline, CDR1 is SGHTA, CDR2 FQGNSA. The CDR3 sequence: CASSLVEGAGYGYTF. CDR3 sequence (DNA): TGTGCCAGCAGCTTAGTTGAGGGGGCTGGGTATGGCTACACCTTC.

V is TRBV18 and J is TRBJ2-1; 8 nucleotides match TRBD1. The length of the CDR3 is 16 residues. J lost 1 base, V lost 4 bases, and 6 bases had no gene match. The V gene's germline CDR1 is KGHSH and CDR2 LQKENI. CDR3 loop: CASSQGTGWSYNEQFF. CDR3 DNA sequence: TGTGCCAGCTCACAAGGGACAGGCTGGTCCTACAATGAGCAGTTCTTC.

This sequence joins TRBV9 and TRBJ1-5, with 7 bases that match TRBD1. Germline V lookup: CDR1 SGDLS, CDR2 YYNGEE. The CDR3 loop spans 16 amino acids. The V and J ends lost 4 bases and 1 base, in that order; junction bases with no gene match: 8. CDR3 protein: CASSWTGGGSNQPQHF. Here the CDR3 DNA reads TGTGCCAGCAGCTGGACAGGCGGGGGAAGCAATCAGCCCCAGCATTTT.

The chain couples TRBV19 to TRBJ1-1; D may be TRBD1 (6 bases). The CDR3 loop spans 14 amino acids. Germline lookup yields CDR1 LNHDA and CDR2 SQIVND (reference sequence). Trimming removed 1 base at V and 1 base at J, with 7 bases between. In DNA, the CDR3 is TGTGCCAGTAGTATAGTGGGGGCGAACACTGAAGCTTTCTTT. This encodes CASSIVGANTEAFF.

There are a few counts of this clone. The V call is TRBV7-9, the J call TRBJ1-1, with unresolved D. Germline V lookup: CDR1 SEHNR, CDR2 FQNEAQ (reference sequence). This CDR3 is 14 amino acids long. The V end was cut by 3 bases, the J end by 3 bases, with 11 bases between. Here the CDR3 reads CASSLLSEYTEAFF. The CDR3 bases are TGTGCCAGCAGCTTGTTAAGTGAGTACACTGAAGCTTTCTTT.

V and J are TRBV4-2 and TRBJ1-1; TRBD1 might be the D (5 bases). V was shortened by 0 bases and J by 1 base, with 15 bases between the two germline ends. The germline gives CDR1 LGHNA, CDR2 YNFKEQ. The CDR3 consists of 17 residues. The CDR3 is CASSQEGRGGGNTEAFF. Written as DNA, the CDR3 is TGTGCCAGCAGCCAAGAAGGAAGGGGCGGGGGGAACACTGAAGCTTTCTTT.

The chain employs TRBV7-9 and TRBJ2-7; 8 positions agree with TRBD2. The V gene end was trimmed by 5 bases and the J gene end by 2 bases; junction bases not matched to a gene: 8. This CDR3 contains 15 residues. Per the germline V gene, CDR1 is SEHNR and CDR2 is FQNEAQ (reference sequence). In nucleotides, the CDR3 is TGTGCCAGCAGCATTAGCGGGAATTTCCCCTACGAGCAGTACTTC. It translates to CASSISGNFPYEQYF.

The chain combines TRBV15 with TRBJ2-2, with D hard to call. This CDR3 is built from 17 residues. From germline, CDR1 is LNHNV and CDR2 YYDKDF (reference sequence). V lost 2 bases and J 0 bases, leaving 13 bases between the germline ends. The CDR3 DNA reads TGTGCCACCAGCAGAATTCTGGACCTCGCGAACACCGGGGAGCTGTTTTTT. It translates to CATSRILDLANTGELFF.